Presented here are 5 T cell receptor beta chains from one specimen sequenced in a study of memory CD4+ T cells and cytomegalovirus serostatus. The sort gate was single viable CD3+CD4+CD8-CD45RO+ cells for memory CD4+ T cells. Here immunoSEQ multiplex PCR was the method, and the copy in TCRdb shows in-frame clones only, minus some. There are around 50,000 clones in the sample; roughly 78% occur only once, and more than 0.65% lies in the top ten. Sample: memory CD4+ T cells from blood. The receptor source for this set is an adult in good health and CMV-seronegative.

For this clone: Distinct nucleotide sequences in the sample also encode this CDR3. V gene TRBV5-6 combines with J gene TRBJ2-5, with a weak D call TRBD1 (5 bases). In germline, CDR1 is SGHDT, CDR2 YYEEEE. V gave up 0 bases and J gave up 5 bases, with 14 bases separating them. This CDR3 region has 15 residues. The CDR3 sequence: CASSLDRTPMETQYF. For the CDR3, the DNA is TGTGCCAGCAGCTTGGACAGGACACCCATGGAGACCCAGTACTTC.

V usage is TRBV7-8 and J usage is TRBJ2-2, with 10 positions matching TRBD2. V dropped 4 bases and J dropped 2; count of bases not matched to a gene: 4. The CDR3 extends over 16 amino acids. Germline V gene data show CDR1 as SGHVS and CDR2 as FQNEAQ. The CDR3 loop is CASSSRTSGNTGELFF. The CDR3 DNA sequence: TGTGCCAGCAGCTCCAGGACTAGCGGTAACACCGGGGAGCTGTTTTTT.

The chain joins TRBV6-6 to TRBJ1-1; 7 nucleotides line up with TRBD1. The CDR3 totals 14 residues. V was pared by 2 bases and J by 6 bases, with 6 bases of the junction left unmatched. From germline, CDR1 is MNHNY and CDR2 SVGAGI (reference sequence). The CDR3 loop reads CASSYEGAPAEAFF. The CDR3 nucleotides read TGTGCCAGCAGTTACGAGGGGGCGCCGGCTGAAGCTTTCTTT.

The J gene is TRBJ2-1, the V gene TRBV6-6; D gene ambiguous. The CDR3 has 12 residues. Trimming left V 6 bases short and J 10 bases short, with 13 bases between. The germline V gene encodes CDR1 MNHNY and CDR2 SVGAGI (reference sequence). CDR3 sequence: CASSNPLTEQFF. CDR3 in DNA: TGTGCCAGCAGCAACCCCTTGACAGAGCAGTTCTTC.

This chain links TRBV11-2 with TRBJ1-4, with TRBD1 identical over 7 bases. With V trimmed by 1 base and J by 7 bases, 6 bases remained unmatched. CDR3 length: 15 amino acids. The germline CDR1 and CDR2 sequences are SGHAT and FQNNGV. CDR3 nucleotides: TGTGCCAGCAGCTTAGTAGGGGGCGCCGGTGAAAAACTGTTTTTT. Encoded protein: CASSLVGGAGEKLFF.